These T cell receptor beta chains were read from a single sample in a study of T-cell reconstitution after alpha-beta-depleted transplantation in children. Each CDR3 protein gets one entry after TCRdb re-called the PCR reads with MiXCR. The sample holds just under 350,000 distinct CDR3 sequences, under 20% seen once. The source material was PBMCs, mostly from graft donor cells, sampled 360 days after TCRalphabeta/CD19-depleted stem cell transplant. These receptors were collected from a male patient aged 2 to 10 who had a stem cell transplant for acute lymphoblastic leukemia, so the T cells may come from the graft donor. Each CDR3 is given with its conserved first and last residue. D genes are given only for firm matches. Clone size, where shown, is once, few, many, or a class for clones that have expanded.

V gene: TRBV15
clone size: many
D gene: .
J gene: TRBJ2-3
CDR3 DNA: TGTGCCACCAGCAGACAGGCTCTCACAGATACGCAGTATTTT
CDR3 protein: CATSRQALTDTQYF

V gene: TRBV20-1
clone size: few
D gene: .
J gene: TRBJ1-1
CDR3 DNA: TGCAGTGCTAGAGACCCGAACACTGAAGCTTTCTTT
CDR3 protein: CSARDPNTEAFF

V gene: TRBV29-1
clone size: .
D gene: .
J gene: TRBJ1-2
CDR3 DNA: TGCAGCGTTGAAGATGGACCCCTCTTTGGGGGGCGGACCTTC
CDR3 protein: CSVEDGPLFGGRTF

V gene: TRBV7-8
clone size: .
D gene: TRBD1
J gene: TRBJ1-5
CDR3 DNA: TGTGCCAGCAGCTTAAGAGGGGACAGGGGAAGGGGTCAGCCCCAGCATTTT
CDR3 protein: CASSLRGDRGRGQPQHF

V gene: TRBV4-3
clone size: .
D gene: .
J gene: TRBJ2-2
CDR3 DNA: TGCGCCAGCAGCCAAGATTGGCAGTGGAACATCGGGGAGCTGTTTTTT
CDR3 protein: CASSQDWQWNIGELFF

V gene: TRBV4-1
clone size: .
D gene: TRBD1
J gene: TRBJ2-7
CDR3 DNA: TGCGCCAGCAGCCAAGATAGGGGACAGGGGGCGTACCTCCACTCCTACGAGCAGTACTTC
CDR3 protein: CASSQDRGQGAYLHSYEQYF

V gene: TRBV7-9
clone size: .
D gene: .
J gene: TRBJ2-7
CDR3 DNA: TGTGCCAGCAGCTTAACTTGGGACGAGTCCTACGAGCAGTACTTC
CDR3 protein: CASSLTWDESYEQYF

V gene: TRBV4-1
clone size: once
D gene: .
J gene: TRBJ2-1
CDR3 DNA: TGCGCCAGCAGCCAAGACCCCATTAATGGGGTTCGGTTCTTC
CDR3 protein: CASSQDPINGVRFF

V gene: TRBV6-2/TRBV6-3
clone size: .
D gene: .
J gene: TRBJ1-2
CDR3 DNA: TGTGCCAGCAGTTACGGGAGGGCCTATGGCTACACCTTC
CDR3 protein: CASSYGRAYGYTF

V gene: TRBV7-8
clone size: .
D gene: .
J gene: TRBJ2-3
CDR3 DNA: TGTGCCAGCAGCTTAGGAGGGGGGGATAATACAGATACGCAGTATTTT
CDR3 protein: CASSLGGGDNTDTQYF

V gene: TRBV7-8
clone size: .
D gene: .
J gene: TRBJ2-4
CDR3 DNA: TGTGCCAGCAGCCCGGCAGTGGGGTTAGCCAAAAACATTCAGTACTTC
CDR3 protein: CASSPAVGLAKNIQYF

V gene: TRBV24-1
clone size: .
D gene: .
J gene: TRBJ2-5
CDR3 DNA: TGTGCCACCAGTGATTTGGGACAGGCTGAGCGGGGGAAAGAGACCCAGTACTTC
CDR3 protein: CATSDLGQAERGKETQYF

V gene: TRBV5-1
clone size: .
D gene: TRBD1
J gene: TRBJ2-3
CDR3 DNA: TGCGCCAGCAGCTTGGCCGGGACAGTCACAGATACGCAGTATTTT
CDR3 protein: CASSLAGTVTDTQYF

V gene: TRBV4-3
clone size: many
D gene: .
J gene: TRBJ2-2
CDR3 DNA: TGCGCCAGCAGCCACGACATGGCGGGCGGCACCGGGGAGCTGTTTTTT
CDR3 protein: CASSHDMAGGTGELFF

V gene: TRBV5-1
clone size: .
D gene: .
J gene: TRBJ2-3
CDR3 DNA: TGTGCCAGCAGCTTGCGTAGCCGCACAGATACGCAGTATTTT
CDR3 protein: CASSLRSRTDTQYF

V gene: TRBV15
clone size: .
D gene: TRBD1
J gene: TRBJ2-1
CDR3 DNA: TGTGCCACCAGCAAATGGGACAGGGACTACAATGAGCAGTTCTTC
CDR3 protein: CATSKWDRDYNEQFF

V gene: TRBV20-1
clone size: many
D gene: TRBD2
J gene: TRBJ2-1
CDR3 DNA: TGCAGTGCTCAACTCTTCCTAGCGGGAGGCAATGAGCAGTTCTTC
CDR3 protein: CSAQLFLAGGNEQFF

V gene: TRBV27
clone size: .
D gene: .
J gene: TRBJ2-1
CDR3 DNA: TGTGCCAGCAGTTTAGCCGGGGCGAGACACAATGAGCAGTTCTTC
CDR3 protein: CASSLAGARHNEQFF

V gene: TRBV20-1
clone size: .
D gene: TRBD1
J gene: TRBJ1-5
CDR3 DNA: TGCAGTGCTGCTCGGGACAGCTACAATCAGCCCCAGCATTTT
CDR3 protein: CSAARDSYNQPQHF

V gene: TRBV5-1
clone size: few
D gene: .
J gene: TRBJ2-5
CDR3 DNA: TGCGCCAGCAGCTTGTTGTCTAGCCCACCCCGGGAGACCCAGTACTTC
CDR3 protein: CASSLLSSPPRETQYF

V gene: TRBV28
clone size: .
D gene: TRBD2
J gene: TRBJ2-1
CDR3 DNA: TGTGCCAGCAAGGGGCTAGCGGGTGGAGAGCAGTTCTTC
CDR3 protein: CASKGLAGGEQFF

V gene: TRBV10-3
clone size: .
D gene: .
J gene: TRBJ1-1
CDR3 DNA: TGTGCCATCAGTGTCCGACCCGGACCGAACACTGAAGCTTTCTTT
CDR3 protein: CAISVRPGPNTEAFF

V gene: TRBV2
clone size: few
D gene: .
J gene: TRBJ2-2
CDR3 DNA: TGTGCCAGCAGTAAGGACCCCGGGACTCTCCACACCGGGGAGCTGTTTTTT
CDR3 protein: CASSKDPGTLHTGELFF

V gene: TRBV27
clone size: .
D gene: .
J gene: TRBJ2-7
CDR3 DNA: TGTGCCAGCAGTTTCTGGGGGCGGTCTTACGAGCAGTACTTC
CDR3 protein: CASSFWGRSYEQYF

V gene: TRBV20-1
clone size: .
D gene: .
J gene: TRBJ2-5
CDR3 DNA: TGCAGTGCCACGGATTACTGGCGAGAGACCCAGTACTTC
CDR3 protein: CSATDYWRETQYF

V gene: TRBV21-1
clone size: few
D gene: .
J gene: TRBJ2-5
CDR3 DNA: TGTGCCAGCAGCAAAGGGACTAGCGGCCGTACCCCTTTCCAAGAGACCCAGTACTTC
CDR3 protein: CASSKGTSGRTPFQETQYF

V gene: TRBV4-2
clone size: .
D gene: .
J gene: TRBJ1-2
CDR3 DNA: TGTGCCAGCAGCTCCCGGGCAGCGGGCTATGGCTACACCTTC
CDR3 protein: CASSSRAAGYGYTF

V gene: TRBV5-6
clone size: few
D gene: TRBD2
J gene: TRBJ2-5
CDR3 DNA: TGTGCCAGCAGCTTTCGGACTAGCGGCCAAGAGACCCAGTACTTC
CDR3 protein: CASSFRTSGQETQYF

V gene: TRBV4-1
clone size: few
D gene: .
J gene: TRBJ1-2
CDR3 DNA: TGCGCCAGCAGCCAACTTGGGCAGACGATATATGGCTACACCTTC
CDR3 protein: CASSQLGQTIYGYTF

V gene: TRBV28
clone size: .
D gene: .
J gene: TRBJ2-7
CDR3 DNA: TGTGCCAGCAGTTTTTTCCCGTCTGGATCGACGGGGTACGAGCAGTACTTC
CDR3 protein: CASSFFPSGSTGYEQYF

V gene: TRBV29-1
clone size: .
D gene: .
J gene: TRBJ1-1
CDR3 DNA: TGCAGCGTTGATTGGGGTACTGAAGCTTTCTTT
CDR3 protein: CSVDWGTEAFF

V gene: TRBV7-9
clone size: few
D gene: .
J gene: TRBJ2-5
CDR3 DNA: TGTGCCAGCAGCTTAATAATTCAGACCCAGTACTTC
CDR3 protein: CASSLIIQTQYF

V gene: TRBV7-9
clone size: many
D gene: .
J gene: TRBJ1-1
CDR3 DNA: TGTGCCAGCAGCCTTCGGACGGGTATGAACACTGAAGCTTTCTTT
CDR3 protein: CASSLRTGMNTEAFF

V gene: TRBV20-1
clone size: few
D gene: .
J gene: TRBJ2-1
CDR3 DNA: TGCAGTGCTAGTTCGCGACTAGTGAGGGTTTGGAATGAGCAGTTCTTC
CDR3 protein: CSASSRLVRVWNEQFF

V gene: TRBV7-9
clone size: .
D gene: TRBD2
J gene: TRBJ2-7
CDR3 DNA: TGTGCCAGCAGCTTAGGAAGCGGGAGACTAGTCGAGCAGTACTTC
CDR3 protein: CASSLGSGRLVEQYF

V gene: TRBV11-2
clone size: few
D gene: .
J gene: TRBJ2-7
CDR3 DNA: TGTGCCAGCAGCCCCGAGGGTATCGAGCAGTACTTC
CDR3 protein: CASSPEGIEQYF

V gene: TRBV20-1
clone size: .
D gene: .
J gene: TRBJ2-7
CDR3 DNA: TGCAGTTCCCGGTGGAGGAAGGGGATCTCCTACGAGCAGTACTTC
CDR3 protein: CSSRWRKGISYEQYF

V gene: TRBV27
clone size: few
D gene: TRBD1
J gene: TRBJ2-7
CDR3 DNA: TGTGCCAGCAGTGGGTCCGGGACAGGAGTCTACGAGCAGTACTTC
CDR3 protein: CASSGSGTGVYEQYF

V gene: TRBV10-3
clone size: .
D gene: .
J gene: TRBJ1-2
CDR3 DNA: TGTGCCATCAGTGAAGGGGTCGCGATTTATGGCTACACCTTC
CDR3 protein: CAISEGVAIYGYTF

V gene: TRBV4-3
clone size: few
D gene: TRBD1
J gene: TRBJ2-7
CDR3 DNA: TGCGCCAGCAGCCAAACCCCGGGACAGGGAAGCGAGCAGTACTTC
CDR3 protein: CASSQTPGQGSEQYF

V gene: TRBV9
clone size: .
D gene: .
J gene: TRBJ2-3
CDR3 DNA: TGTGCCAGCAGCGTAGTTCCCACAGATACGCAGTATTTT
CDR3 protein: CASSVVPTDTQYF